This paragraph covers one T cell receptor beta chain sequence. What it recognizes is unknown. The CDR3 end lies 3 residues beyond the end of the read and is filled in from the germline J gene. Germline V lookup: CDR1 LNHDA, CDR2 SQIVND (reference sequence). There are 15 residues in the CDR3. The V and J ends lost 3 bases and 2 bases respectively, with 10 bases between them. Mixed chimerism was transient after nonmyeloablative marrow transplants from related graft donors. These data come from a study of Tregs in tolerant kidney transplant recipients. Sequencing was performed with immunoSEQ multiplex PCR; in TCRdb, only in-frame clones are kept and a portion is missing. Seen in this sample are roughly 25,000 clones; the ten most common clones hold approximately 3.7%. Overall study findings and caveats: Donor-specific Treg expansion exceeded global Treg expansion in tolerant patients, suggesting antigen drive.

The clonotype originates from a human patient who received a combined kidney and bone marrow transplant. Some T cells may have originated in the graft donor. The starting material was CD4+ T cells from blood (PBMCs), obtained 6 months after the transplant. The chain recombines TRBV19 with TRBJ2-2; D uncertain. The chain's CDR3 is CASSMLSSNTGELFF. The sequenced part of the CDR3 DNA is TGTGCCAGTAGTATGCTCTCCAGTAACACCGGGGAG.